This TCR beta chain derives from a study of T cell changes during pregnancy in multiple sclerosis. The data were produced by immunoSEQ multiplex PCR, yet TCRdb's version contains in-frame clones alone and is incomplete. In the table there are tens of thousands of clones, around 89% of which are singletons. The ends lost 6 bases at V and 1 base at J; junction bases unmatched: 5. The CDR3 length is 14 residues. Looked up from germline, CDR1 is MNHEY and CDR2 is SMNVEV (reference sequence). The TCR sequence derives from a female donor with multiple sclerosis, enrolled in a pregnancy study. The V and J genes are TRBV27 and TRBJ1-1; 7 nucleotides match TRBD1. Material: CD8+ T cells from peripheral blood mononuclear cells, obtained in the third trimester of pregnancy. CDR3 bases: TGTGCCAGCAGCCACAGGGGAGGGAACACTGAAGCTTTCTTT. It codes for CASSHRGGNTEAFF.